A selection of T cell receptor beta chains follows, all from one sample in a study of cytomegalovirus exposure and HLA in healthy donors. Assay used: immunoSEQ multiplex PCR; TCRdb lists only in-frame clones, some missing. The sample carries roughly 330,000 clones, 87% recorded once. The sequencing sample was made of PBMCs. These receptors came from a woman aged 25 to 45 in good health and CMV-seropositive. Each CDR3 is given with its conserved first and last residue. The order of the fields is D gene, J gene, V gene, CDR3 protein. A D gene is named only where the DNA matches it firmly.

d_gene: -; j_gene: TRBJ2-2; v_gene: TRBV27; CDR3aa: CASSFRNSGTGELFF
d_gene: TRBD1; j_gene: TRBJ2-7; v_gene: TRBV28; CDR3aa: CASSLPGTGVNEQYF
d_gene: TRBD1; j_gene: TRBJ1-1; v_gene: TRBV9; CDR3aa: CASSVAPTGGFQTEAFF
d_gene: TRBD2; j_gene: TRBJ2-5; v_gene: TRBV29-1; CDR3aa: CSVALAIQETQYF
d_gene: -; j_gene: TRBJ2-1; v_gene: TRBV28; CDR3aa: CASSPGSEAYNEQFF
d_gene: TRBD2; j_gene: TRBJ2-7; v_gene: TRBV4-1; CDR3aa: CASSQGPLRRGRTSGLYEQYF
d_gene: -; j_gene: TRBJ2-2; v_gene: TRBV5-8; CDR3aa: CASSFGGTGELFF
d_gene: TRBD1; j_gene: TRBJ1-6; v_gene: TRBV28; CDR3aa: CASSFYRGYNSPLHF
d_gene: -; j_gene: TRBJ2-2; v_gene: TRBV27; CDR3aa: CASSLSMANTGELFF
d_gene: -; j_gene: TRBJ2-7; v_gene: TRBV28; CDR3aa: CASSSQLRSYEQYF
d_gene: TRBD1; j_gene: TRBJ2-3; v_gene: TRBV7-7; CDR3aa: CASSKGDRATDTQYF
d_gene: -; j_gene: TRBJ2-1; v_gene: TRBV29-1; CDR3aa: CSVVRLGYNEQFF
d_gene: -; j_gene: TRBJ1-4; v_gene: TRBV6-5; CDR3aa: CASSTDRTTNEKLFF
d_gene: -; j_gene: TRBJ1-4; v_gene: TRBV30; CDR3aa: CAWSVLGTNEKLFF
d_gene: -; j_gene: TRBJ2-3; v_gene: TRBV29-1; CDR3aa: CSVETFQGGSGPTDTQYF
d_gene: TRBD1; j_gene: TRBJ2-7; v_gene: TRBV7-9; CDR3aa: CASSAWTGRSYEQYF
d_gene: -; j_gene: TRBJ2-7; v_gene: TRBV7-2; CDR3aa: CASSLAFLGSEQYF
d_gene: TRBD2; j_gene: TRBJ2-5; v_gene: TRBV6-5; CDR3aa: CASSYGAGVQETQYF
d_gene: -; j_gene: TRBJ2-7; v_gene: TRBV6-5; CDR3aa: CASSYSRRLEQYF
d_gene: -; j_gene: TRBJ1-6; v_gene: TRBV6-5; CDR3aa: CASRNPSGNSPLHF
d_gene: -; j_gene: TRBJ1-1; v_gene: TRBV4-2; CDR3aa: CASSHQGMENTEAFF
d_gene: -; j_gene: TRBJ1-2; v_gene: TRBV4-1; CDR3aa: CASSLDTLGYGYTF
d_gene: -; j_gene: TRBJ2-2; v_gene: TRBV5-6; CDR3aa: CASSFLGPNTGELFF
d_gene: TRBD1; j_gene: TRBJ1-5; v_gene: TRBV10-3; CDR3aa: CAIGQGGYNQPQHF
d_gene: TRBD1; j_gene: TRBJ1-5; v_gene: TRBV19; CDR3aa: CASNKGTGLYQPQHF
d_gene: TRBD1; j_gene: TRBJ1-1; v_gene: TRBV7-9; CDR3aa: CASSLWTGRNTEAFF
d_gene: -; j_gene: TRBJ2-1; v_gene: TRBV7-6; CDR3aa: CASSSKQGIYEQFF
d_gene: -; j_gene: TRBJ2-3; v_gene: TRBV18; CDR3aa: CASSAYTDTQYF
d_gene: TRBD2; j_gene: TRBJ2-1; v_gene: TRBV7-7; CDR3aa: CASSPGLAPNEQFF
d_gene: -; j_gene: TRBJ2-1; v_gene: TRBV7-6; CDR3aa: CASSFHGKGSSYNEQFF
d_gene: -; j_gene: TRBJ1-5; v_gene: TRBV5-6; CDR3aa: CASSLSRVGNQPQHF
d_gene: TRBD1; j_gene: TRBJ1-1; v_gene: TRBV7-8; CDR3aa: CASSPGGEAFF
d_gene: -; j_gene: TRBJ2-1; v_gene: TRBV4-3; CDR3aa: CASSQEEGAGNEQFF
d_gene: -; j_gene: TRBJ1-6; v_gene: TRBV4-3; CDR3aa: CASSPGDYNSPLHF
d_gene: TRBD1; j_gene: TRBJ1-6; v_gene: TRBV28; CDR3aa: CASSPTRQGGSPLHF
d_gene: TRBD1; j_gene: TRBJ1-2; v_gene: TRBV5-4; CDR3aa: CASSARDRANYGYTF
d_gene: -; j_gene: TRBJ1-1; v_gene: TRBV5-4; CDR3aa: CASSLARVNTEAFF
d_gene: -; j_gene: TRBJ2-7; v_gene: TRBV15; CDR3aa: CATYDGSTRVGTQYF
d_gene: -; j_gene: TRBJ1-4; v_gene: TRBV29-1; CDR3aa: CSVEIRDSATNEKLFF
d_gene: -; j_gene: TRBJ2-7; v_gene: TRBV28; CDR3aa: CASRAAYEQYF
d_gene: TRBD2; j_gene: TRBJ2-7; v_gene: TRBV2; CDR3aa: CASSETGGWTYEQYF
d_gene: TRBD1; j_gene: TRBJ1-2; v_gene: TRBV7-9; CDR3aa: CASSLDRGGYTF
d_gene: -; j_gene: TRBJ2-1; v_gene: TRBV20-1; CDR3aa: CSARGSGPQFF
d_gene: TRBD1; j_gene: TRBJ1-1; v_gene: TRBV27; CDR3aa: CASSLGTDNTEAFF
d_gene: -; j_gene: TRBJ2-3; v_gene: TRBV4-3; CDR3aa: CASSQDLRTADTQYF
d_gene: TRBD2; j_gene: TRBJ2-1; v_gene: TRBV6-5; CDR3aa: CASSLGLGGHNEQFF
d_gene: -; j_gene: TRBJ2-7; v_gene: TRBV7-8; CDR3aa: CASSLAEGSEQYF
d_gene: -; j_gene: TRBJ2-7; v_gene: TRBV15; CDR3aa: CATSGQTGTLYEQYF
d_gene: -; j_gene: TRBJ2-7; v_gene: TRBV13; CDR3aa: CASSPRGLSKGYEQYF
d_gene: -; j_gene: TRBJ1-5; v_gene: TRBV27; CDR3aa: CASSLLSGDQPQHF
d_gene: -; j_gene: TRBJ2-3; v_gene: TRBV27; CDR3aa: CASSLSGDTQYF
d_gene: -; j_gene: TRBJ2-7; v_gene: TRBV18; CDR3aa: CASSPPRLAHEQYF
d_gene: -; j_gene: TRBJ2-7; v_gene: TRBV7-9; CDR3aa: CASSLDLGAYEQYF
d_gene: -; j_gene: TRBJ1-2; v_gene: TRBV6-5; CDR3aa: CASSVTGRSGYTF
d_gene: -; j_gene: TRBJ2-1; v_gene: TRBV29-1; CDR3aa: CSAHSYNEQFF
d_gene: TRBD2; j_gene: TRBJ2-7; v_gene: TRBV7-9; CDR3aa: CASSLAGSGLADYEQYF
d_gene: -; j_gene: TRBJ1-2; v_gene: TRBV7-6; CDR3aa: CASSSGFGYTF
d_gene: -; j_gene: TRBJ1-1; v_gene: TRBV15; CDR3aa: CATSRDYLLAEAFF